The 30 T cell receptor beta chains below come from one sample, sequenced in a study of cytomegalovirus exposure and HLA in healthy donors. The PCR employed 60 Vbeta primers together with 13 Jbeta primers. This table comes from immunoSEQ multiplex PCR, and its TCRdb copy is limited to in-frame clones, with some not included. The sample has some 120,000 clones, roughly 80% seen once. Specimen: PBMCs. Every receptor here comes from a female donor in good health and CMV-seronegative.

This clone has more than one count but fewer than ten. CDR3 sequence: CASSRAGTGHTEAFF. CDR3 bases: TGTGCCAGCAGTCGGGCCGGGACAGGGCACACTGAAGCTTTCTTT. This chain uses TRBV6-6 with TRBJ1-1; 9 bases match TRBD1. Germline lookup yields CDR1 MNHNY and CDR2 SVGAGI (reference sequence). The V and J ends lost 5 bases and 3 bases, in that order; junction bases with no gene match: 7. There are 15 residues in the CDR3.

This clone was recorded only once. The chain uses TRBV30 and TRBJ2-7; D is perhaps TRBD1 (6 bases). Deletions cut 3 bases from V and 9 bases from J, with 21 bases between. The germline V gene encodes CDR1 GTSNPN and CDR2 SVGIG (reference sequence). The CDR3 runs 14 residues. The CDR3 DNA is TGTGCCTGGAGGACAAGGGTGGGGGCGAACGTGCAGTACTTC. Translating gives CAWRTRVGANVQYF.

The J gene is TRBJ2-1, the V gene TRBV29-1; 11 positions match TRBD2. The CDR3 is made up of 16 amino acids. With 5 bases clipped from V and 3 bases from J, the junction kept 9 bases outside the gene matches. CDR1 and CDR2 (germline): SQVTM, ANQGSEA. The CDR3 reads CSVILAGAAIYNEQFF. The DNA for the CDR3 is TGCAGCGTTATACTAGCGGGGGCCGCGATCTACAATGAGCAGTTCTTC.

V gene TRBV27 combines with J gene TRBJ1-2; D call uncertain. Trimming took off 8 bases at V and 4 bases at J, with 17 bases between the two ends. This CDR3 region has 14 residues. CDR1 and CDR2 from the germline V gene are MNHEY and SMNVEV (reference sequence). The CDR3 is CASLGTGDIYGYTF. The CDR3 coding sequence is TGTGCCAGCTTGGGAACCGGGGATATCTATGGCTACACCTTC.

The gene calls are TRBV6-1 and TRBJ2-3; 11 bases line up with TRBD2. This CDR3 has 15 amino acids. V lost 4 bases and J lost 4; bases outside the gene matches: 4. In germline, CDR1 is MNHNS, CDR2 SASEGT. The CDR3 sequence: CASSGLAGSSDTQYF. CDR3 coding DNA: TGTGCCAGCAGTGGACTAGCGGGGAGTTCAGATACGCAGTATTTT.

This clone was detected once. The chain is built from TRBV5-5 and TRBJ2-5; D is possibly TRBD2 (6 bases). The CDR3 is 14 residues long. Germline V gives CDR1 SGHKS, CDR2 YYEKEE (reference sequence). V was cut by 3 bases and J by 0 bases, with 9 bases left in between. The CDR3 loop is CASSWGDHQETQYF. The CDR3 nucleotides are TGTGCCAGCAGCTGGGGGGACCACCAAGAGACCCAGTACTTC.

Here the CDR3 reads CASSLTGQGYTEAFF. In nucleotides, the CDR3 is TGCGCCAGCAGCTTGACAGGACAGGGGTACACTGAAGCTTTCTTT. The chain employs TRBV5-1 and TRBJ1-1; 9 bases map to TRBD1. Germline CDR1 and CDR2: SGHRS and YFSETQ. V lost 1 base to trimming and J lost 3 bases; unmatched junction nucleotides: 4. CDR3 size: 15 residues.

This clone occurred once. As DNA, the CDR3 is TGTGCCAGCAGTGATCAGGGGAGGGTCCCTAATGAAAAACTGTTTTTT. Its translation is CASSDQGRVPNEKLFF. The chain employs TRBV2 and TRBJ1-4; D perhaps matches TRBD1 (6 bases). Germline assignment: CDR1 SNHLY and CDR2 FYNNEI. CDR3 length equals 16 residues. The V and J ends lost 3 bases and 3 bases respectively, with 14 bases between them.

The CDR3 reads CASSQSGRAEQYF. DNA for the CDR3: TGTGCCAGCAGTCAAAGCGGGAGGGCCGAGCAGTACTTC. The chain employs TRBV5-4 and TRBJ2-5, with 10 bases that match TRBD2. TRBJ2-7 explains the end of the DNA better; the J call may be wrong. The CDR3 is 13 amino acids. Germline CDR1 and CDR2: SGHNT and YYREEE (reference sequence).

This clone has a single count. The rearrangement uses TRBV5-1 and TRBJ2-7, with 9 positions matching TRBD1. The CDR3 runs 14 residues. Germline CDR1 SGHRS, CDR2 YFSETQ. The junction had 4 bases not matched to a gene; V was cut back by 2 bases and J by 4 bases. DNA of the CDR3: TGCGCCAGCAGCTTATCGGGACAGGGTTACGAGCAGTACTTC. Amino acid sequence: CASSLSGQGYEQYF.

This clone has a handful of counts. The chain joins TRBV5-4 to TRBJ2-5; TRBD2 is a possible D gene (7 bases). The CDR3 loop spans 19 amino acids. Trimming stripped 4 bases from V and 3 bases from J, with 28 bases between. The germline gives CDR1 SGHNT, CDR2 YYREEE (reference sequence). CDR3 DNA: TGTGCCAGCAGCCCACGTCCCCCGGGGGGCTTGATGGTAAAAGAGACCCAGTACTTC. Its translation: CASSPRPPGGLMVKETQYF.

The gene calls are TRBV19 and TRBJ2-3, with TRBD2 matching over 7 bases. The V gene's germline CDR1 is LNHDA and CDR2 SQIVND (reference sequence). This CDR3 has 16 amino acids. V was clipped by 5 bases and J by 0 bases; unmatched bases: 8. CDR3 amino acids: CASSPRPGGSTDTQYF. CDR3 nucleotides: TGTGCCAGTAGTCCCCGCCCCGGGGGGAGCACAGATACGCAGTATTTT.

The chain uses TRBV4-1 and TRBJ2-7; maybe TRBD1 (6 bases). Trimming took off 0 bases at V and 2 bases at J, with 14 bases between the two ends. Germline values: CDR1 MGHRA, CDR2 YSYEKL. This CDR3 contains 16 residues. In DNA, the CDR3 is TGCGCCAGCAGCCAAGATTGGAGGACAGTAACCTACGAGCAGTACTTC. Protein: CASSQDWRTVTYEQYF.

V usage is TRBV6-1 and J usage is TRBJ1-6, with D possibly being TRBD1 (6 bases). The CDR3 runs 15 residues. Germline V gives CDR1 MNHNS, CDR2 SASEGT. Trimming shortened V by 8 bases and J by 0 bases, and 11 bases separated the two germline ends. The chain's CDR3 is CASGGRSSYNSPLHF. Here the CDR3 DNA reads TGTGCCAGCGGGGGCAGGAGCTCCTATAATTCACCCCTCCACTTT.

The chain has TRBV6-6 and TRBJ1-1; D remains ambiguous. Germline values: CDR1 MNHNY, CDR2 SVGAGI (reference sequence). V was shortened by 8 bases and J by 1 base, with 14 bases between the two germline ends. CDR3 length: 14 residues. CDR3 DNA sequence: TGTGCCAGCCAGAGGGTTGCGGGGAACACTGAAGCTTTCTTT. It yields the protein CASQRVAGNTEAFF.

J is TRBJ2-7 and V is TRBV5-4; 9 nucleotides align to TRBD2. The CDR3 is made up of 16 amino acids. From germline, CDR1 is SGHNT and CDR2 YYREEE (reference sequence). Germline trimming cut 4 bases from V and 4 bases from J; bases unmatched to any gene: 12. CDR3 bases: TGTGCCAGCAGCCTGGGGGGCGGGGGGGCGCGGTACGAGCAGTACTTC. As protein: CASSLGGGGARYEQYF. Based on the CDR3 plus reference TRBV5-4 and TRBJ2-7, the full variable domain is ETGVTQSPTHLIKTRGQQVTLRCSSQSGHNTVSWYQQALGQGPQFIFQYYREEENGRGNFPPRFSGLQFPNYSSELNVNALELDDSALYLCASSLGGGGARYEQYFGPGTRLTVT.

The CDR3 DNA follows: TGTGCCAGCAGACAACGCGGGGGAGATACGCAGTATTTT. Encoded protein: CASRQRGGDTQYF. The genes are TRBV7-9 and TRBJ2-3; TRBD2 agrees at 7 bases. CDR3 size: 13 residues. With V trimmed by 6 bases and J by 5 bases, 5 bases remained unmatched. Germline assignment: CDR1 SEHNR and CDR2 FQNEAQ (reference sequence). The full variable domain, with the rest looked up from reference TRBV7-9 and TRBJ2-3, is DTGVSQNPRHKITKRGQNVTFRCDPISEHNRLYWYRQTLGQGPEFLTYFQNEAQLEKSRLLSDRFSAERPKGSFSTLEIQRTEQGDSAMYLCASRQRGGDTQYFGPGTRLTVL.

The rearrangement uses TRBV7-9 and TRBJ2-1, with 14 bases aligning to TRBD2. Looked up from germline, CDR1 is SEHNR and CDR2 is FQNEAQ (reference sequence). This CDR3 contains 19 residues. J was trimmed by 1 base and V by 1 base; bases with no gene match: 6. The CDR3 nucleotides are TGTGCCAGCAGCTTAGGGGGGACTAGCGGGGGCAGGTCCTACAATGAGCAGTTCTTC. Translation gives CASSLGGTSGGRSYNEQFF.

The chain combines TRBV6-5 with TRBJ2-3, with 10 bases lining up with TRBD1. The CDR3 consists of 15 residues. Per germline, CDR1 MNHEY and CDR2 SVGAGI. V trimming: 6 bases; J trimming: 5 bases; junction bases outside the gene matches: 8. DNA of the CDR3: TGTGCCAGCAGCGGGGGGACAGGGGTTCTAGATACGCAGTATTTT. It yields the protein CASSGGTGVLDTQYF.

The J gene is TRBJ2-3, the V gene TRBV6-4; TRBD2 agrees at 12 bases. V dropped 5 bases and J dropped 2; count of bases not matched to a gene: 5. Per the germline V gene, CDR1 is MRHNA and CDR2 is SNTAGT. This CDR3 is built from 16 residues. CDR3 loop: CASSPSSGGATDTQYF. The CDR3 DNA sequence: TGTGCCAGCAGTCCTTCTAGCGGGGGGGCCACAGATACGCAGTATTTT.

The chain recombines TRBV27 with TRBJ2-2; possibly TRBD1 for D (6 bases). The CDR3 is 15 residues long. V shed 0 bases and J shed 7 bases, with 12 bases lying between them. In germline, CDR1 is MNHEY, CDR2 SMNVEV (reference sequence). The CDR3 region has the DNA TGTGCCAGCAGTTTATCTCACAGGGACCACGGGGAGCTGTTTTTT. Amino acids: CASSLSHRDHGELFF.

The rearrangement joins TRBV10-3 to TRBJ2-7; no clear D gene. The CDR3 spans 16 residues. V was shortened by 0 bases and J by 0 bases, with 12 bases between the two germline ends. The germline V gene encodes CDR1 ENHRY and CDR2 SYGVKD. In nucleotides, the CDR3 is TGTGCCATCAGTGAGTCGGCCTCCTTAGCCTCCTACGAGCAGTACTTC. Its translation: CAISESASLASYEQYF.

This sequence joins TRBV18 and TRBJ2-6; D might be TRBD2 (5 bases). V lost 3 bases and J lost 2, with 11 bases in between. The CDR3 has 16 amino acids. Germline V gives CDR1 KGHSH, CDR2 LQKENI. CDR3 protein: CASSPGLDPGANVLTF. In DNA, the CDR3 is TGTGCCAGCTCACCCGGACTGGACCCTGGGGCCAACGTCCTGACTTTC.

This clone has only one observation. The rearrangement joins TRBV19 to TRBJ1-3, with 11 bases matching TRBD1. After removal of 6 bases from V and 4 bases from J, the junction contained 17 bases not matched to a gene. CDR1 is LNHDA and CDR2 is SQIVND in the germline V gene (reference sequence). The CDR3 has 19 amino acids. The CDR3 nucleotides read TGTGCCAGTAGCCGAGTTCTAATCCCGGGACAGGGGGAAGGAAACACCATATATTTT. It encodes CASSRVLIPGQGEGNTIYF. The variable domain in full, completed from reference TRBV19 and TRBJ1-3, reads DGGITQSPKYLFRKEGQNVTLSCEQNLNHDAMYWYRQDPGQGLRLIYYSQIVNDFQKGDIAEGYSVSREKKESFPLTVTSAQKNPTAFYLCASSRVLIPGQGEGNTIYFGEGSWLTVV.

This rearrangement joins TRBV5-1 to TRBJ2-2; D ambiguous. Trimming removed 6 bases from V and 1 base from J, with 4 bases in between. Looked up from germline, CDR1 is SGHRS and CDR2 is YFSETQ. This CDR3 is 12 amino acids long. As DNA, the CDR3 is TGCGCCAGCACCGGGAACACCGGGGAGCTGTTTTTT. It specifies CASTGNTGELFF.

This clone was detected once. The gene calls are TRBV6-5 and TRBJ2-3; 8 bases align to TRBD2. V dropped 2 bases and J dropped 6; count of bases not matched to a gene: 4. Germline V lookup: CDR1 MNHEY, CDR2 SVGAGI. The CDR3 is 14 residues long. CDR3 sequence (DNA): TGTGCCAGCAGTTACGGGACTAGTGAGGATACGCAGTATTTT. Its protein product is CASSYGTSEDTQYF.

The V and J genes are TRBV6-5 and TRBJ1-1; TRBD1 is a possible D gene (5 bases). Between the trimmed V and J ends, which lost 7 bases and 0 bases, there was a span of 9 bases. From germline, CDR1 is MNHEY and CDR2 SVGAGI. The CDR3 is made up of 13 amino acids. CDR3 region: CASTRGMNTEAFF. The CDR3 bases are TGTGCCAGCACTCGGGGGATGAACACTGAAGCTTTCTTT.

Only one count was recorded for this clone. The chain recombines TRBV9 with TRBJ1-6; D is perhaps TRBD1 (6 bases). Trimming stripped 3 bases from V and 9 bases from J, with 16 bases between. The CDR3 runs to 15 residues. Germline lookup yields CDR1 SGDLS and CDR2 YYNGEE. CDR3: CASSAGDRQGSPLHF. CDR3 DNA sequence: TGTGCCAGCAGCGCAGGAGACAGGCAGGGTTCACCCCTCCACTTT. The variable domain in full, completed from reference TRBV9 and TRBJ1-6, reads DSGVTQTPKHLITATGQRVTLRCSPRSGDLSVYWYQQSLDQGLQFLIQYYNGEERAKGNILERFSAQQFPDLHSELNLSSLELGDSALYFCASSAGDRQGSPLHFGNGTRLTVT.

V is TRBV11-2 and J is TRBJ2-7; 13 nucleotides line up with TRBD2. Germline CDR1 SGHAT, CDR2 FQNNGV. J lost 4 bases, V lost 6 bases, and 9 bases had no gene match. The CDR3 runs 16 residues. DNA of the CDR3: TGTGCCAGCAGGGATTGGACTAGCGGGGGCGGGTACGAGCAGTACTTC. As protein: CASRDWTSGGGYEQYF.

This chain connects TRBV4-2 to TRBJ2-2; D perhaps matches TRBD2 (7 bases). V was trimmed by 1 base and J by 4 bases, leaving 16 bases between them. Germline V CDR1 and CDR2: LGHNA, YNFKEQ. This CDR3 is built from 17 residues. Here the CDR3 reads CASSQGGAGALTGELFF. DNA for the CDR3: TGTGCCAGCAGCCAAGGGGGGGCGGGGGCCCTCACCGGGGAGCTGTTTTTT.